This is a list of T cell receptor beta chains from one sample in a study of cytomegalovirus exposure and HLA in healthy donors. Some clones are missing from TCRdb's copy, which holds only in-frame ones; the method was immunoSEQ multiplex PCR. Of about 210,000 clones in the sample, 82% were seen once. The source material was PBMCs. The receptors were gathered from a man aged 40-49 years in good health and CMV-seropositive. Each CDR3 is given with its conserved first and last residue. A D gene is named only where the DNA matches it firmly. Not every row has a clone size; where given, it reads once, few, many or a size class.

D gene: TRBD2
V gene: TRBV30
J gene: TRBJ2-7
clone size: .
CDR3 protein: CARRLAGVYEQYF
CDR3 DNA: TGTGCCCGCCGACTAGCGGGAGTATACGAGCAGTACTTC

D gene: TRBD1
V gene: TRBV6-5
J gene: TRBJ2-1
clone size: .
CDR3 protein: CASAPSGTAYNEQFF
CDR3 DNA: TGTGCCAGCGCCCCATCCGGGACAGCCTACAATGAGCAGTTCTTC

D gene: TRBD1
V gene: TRBV29-1
J gene: TRBJ1-5
clone size: .
CDR3 protein: CSVGTGGGQPQHF
CDR3 DNA: TGCAGCGTAGGGACAGGGGGCGGTCAGCCCCAGCATTTT

D gene: .
V gene: TRBV6-1
J gene: TRBJ1-5
clone size: .
CDR3 protein: CASSEAGTYYQPQHF
CDR3 DNA: TGTGCCAGCAGTGAAGCTGGGACATACTACCAGCCCCAGCATTTT

D gene: TRBD2
V gene: TRBV5-1
J gene: TRBJ2-1
clone size: .
CDR3 protein: CASSAPLAGSYNEQFF
CDR3 DNA: TGCGCCAGCAGCGCACCACTAGCGGGCTCCTACAATGAGCAGTTCTTC

D gene: TRBD1
V gene: TRBV29-1
J gene: TRBJ2-7
clone size: .
CDR3 protein: CSVVTGENYEQYF
CDR3 DNA: TGCAGCGTTGTGACAGGGGAAAACTACGAGCAGTACTTC

D gene: .
V gene: TRBV10-1
J gene: TRBJ2-3
clone size: .
CDR3 protein: CASSESISTGDTQYF
CDR3 DNA: TGCGCCAGCAGTGAGTCCATTTCGACTGGAGATACGCAGTATTTT

D gene: TRBD1
V gene: TRBV6-1
J gene: TRBJ1-1
clone size: .
CDR3 protein: CASSIRTGRNTEAFF
CDR3 DNA: TGTGCCAGCAGTATCCGGACAGGGAGGAACACTGAAGCTTTCTTT

D gene: .
V gene: TRBV30
J gene: TRBJ1-1
clone size: .
CDR3 protein: CAWSVPSAGGTEAFF
CDR3 DNA: TGTGCCTGGAGTGTACCTTCGGCGGGCGGAACTGAAGCTTTCTTT

D gene: .
V gene: TRBV14
J gene: TRBJ1-4
clone size: .
CDR3 protein: CASSQGVKLREKLFF
CDR3 DNA: TGTGCCAGCAGCCAAGGGGTGAAATTGCGGGAAAAACTGTTTTTT

D gene: TRBD1
V gene: TRBV19
J gene: TRBJ2-7
clone size: .
CDR3 protein: CASSPRTGGDEQYF
CDR3 DNA: TGTGCCAGTAGTCCCCGGACAGGGGGCGACGAGCAGTACTTC

D gene: .
V gene: TRBV15
J gene: TRBJ1-5
clone size: .
CDR3 protein: CATSRGQGFNQPQHF
CDR3 DNA: TGTGCCACCAGCAGAGGCCAGGGGTTCAATCAGCCCCAGCATTTT

D gene: .
V gene: TRBV27
J gene: TRBJ1-2
clone size: .
CDR3 protein: CASRQLGRWDIGANYGYTF
CDR3 DNA: TGTGCCAGCAGGCAATTAGGCCGATGGGACATCGGAGCTAACTATGGCTACACCTTC

D gene: .
V gene: TRBV11-2
J gene: TRBJ2-1
clone size: .
CDR3 protein: CASSLNGAYNEQFF
CDR3 DNA: TGTGCCAGCAGCTTAAACGGGGCCTACAATGAGCAGTTCTTC

D gene: .
V gene: TRBV25-1
J gene: TRBJ2-6
clone size: .
CDR3 protein: CASSDPAGVAGANVLTF
CDR3 DNA: TGTGCCAGCAGTGACCCCGCAGGGGTCGCTGGGGCCAACGTCCTGACTTTC

D gene: .
V gene: TRBV7-3
J gene: TRBJ1-1
clone size: .
CDR3 protein: CASSPSRFTEAFF
CDR3 DNA: TGTGCCAGCAGTCCCTCGAGGTTCACTGAAGCTTTCTTT

D gene: TRBD1
V gene: TRBV25-1
J gene: TRBJ1-2
clone size: .
CDR3 protein: CASRGQGVYGYTF
CDR3 DNA: TGTGCCAGCAGGGGACAGGGTGTCTATGGCTACACCTTC

D gene: TRBD1
V gene: TRBV7-2
J gene: TRBJ2-7
clone size: .
CDR3 protein: CASSLGTGSSYEQYF
CDR3 DNA: TGTGCCAGCAGCTTGGGGACAGGGAGCTCCTACGAGCAGTACTTC

D gene: .
V gene: TRBV5-6
J gene: TRBJ1-1
clone size: few
CDR3 protein: CASSLVSLNTEAFF
CDR3 DNA: TGTGCCAGCAGCTTGGTTTCTTTGAACACTGAAGCTTTCTTT

D gene: TRBD1
V gene: TRBV7-9
J gene: TRBJ1-1
clone size: .
CDR3 protein: CSSSLGDRKNTEAFF
CDR3 DNA: TGTTCCAGCAGCTTAGGGGACAGGAAGAACACTGAAGCTTTCTTT

D gene: .
V gene: TRBV5-1
J gene: TRBJ1-1
clone size: few
CDR3 protein: CASSLAVNTEAFF
CDR3 DNA: TGCGCCAGCAGCTTGGCAGTGAACACTGAAGCTTTCTTT

D gene: TRBD1
V gene: TRBV27
J gene: TRBJ1-2
clone size: .
CDR3 protein: CASSLTGGYGYTF
CDR3 DNA: TGTGCCAGCAGTTTGACAGGGGGCTATGGCTACACCTTC

D gene: TRBD2
V gene: TRBV7-9
J gene: TRBJ2-1
clone size: .
CDR3 protein: CASSIRTSTGNEQFF
CDR3 DNA: TGTGCCAGCAGCATACGGACTAGCACAGGGAATGAGCAGTTCTTC

D gene: .
V gene: TRBV30
J gene: TRBJ1-1
clone size: .
CDR3 protein: CAWMAPENTEAFF
CDR3 DNA: TGTGCCTGGATGGCCCCAGAGAACACTGAAGCTTTCTTT

D gene: TRBD1
V gene: TRBV5-1
J gene: TRBJ2-2
clone size: .
CDR3 protein: CASSLAGTVNTGELFF
CDR3 DNA: TGCGCCAGCAGCTTGGCCGGGACAGTTAACACCGGGGAGCTGTTTTTT

D gene: .
V gene: TRBV30
J gene: TRBJ2-2
clone size: .
CDR3 protein: CAWSFGIGASTGELFF
CDR3 DNA: TGTGCCTGGAGTTTTGGGATTGGGGCGAGCACCGGGGAGCTGTTTTTT

D gene: .
V gene: TRBV27
J gene: TRBJ2-3
clone size: .
CDR3 protein: CASSFGGLTTDTQYF
CDR3 DNA: TGTGCCAGCAGTTTTGGGGGGTTAACCACAGATACGCAGTATTTT

D gene: .
V gene: TRBV6-1
J gene: TRBJ1-5
clone size: few
CDR3 protein: CASSEARAVNQPQHF
CDR3 DNA: TGTGCCAGCAGTGAAGCGCGGGCAGTCAATCAGCCCCAGCATTTT